This entry lists 9 T cell receptor beta chains sequenced from one sample in a study of identical twins. TCRdb processed the 5' RACE reads anew with MiXCR; each CDR3 protein has one entry. The table shows 200,000 to 250,000 distinct CDR3 sequences, with around an eighth occurring only once. What was sequenced was memory (CD45RO+) T cells sorted from blood. The receptors derive from a young woman in good health.

V gene TRBV2 combines with J gene TRBJ2-7; D not certain. The V gene's germline CDR1 is SNHLY and CDR2 FYNNEI. Between the trimmed V and J ends, which lost 7 bases and 3 bases, there was a span of 10 bases. The CDR3 consists of 12 residues. In DNA, the CDR3 is TGTGCCAGCACCTTCGAATTCTACGAGCAGTACTTC. This codes for CASTFEFYEQYF.

This clonotype was counted at least ten times. V usage is TRBV29-1 and J usage is TRBJ1-1; weak D call: TRBD1 (6 bases). The CDR3 is 11 amino acids. The V end lost 5 bases, the J end lost 5 bases, and 9 bases lay between the germline ends. Germline lookup yields CDR1 SQVTM and CDR2 ANQGSEA. The CDR3 DNA reads as TGCAGCGTTAGGGGGGAAACTGAAGCTTTCTTT. Its translation: CSVRGETEAFF.

This clonotype has only a few counts. The V gene is TRBV5-1, the J gene TRBJ1-2, with TRBD1 as a possible D gene (6 bases). The CDR3 consists of 15 residues. V was trimmed by 0 bases and J by 5 bases, leaving 14 bases between them. Germline loops: CDR1 SGHRS, CDR2 YFSETQ. CDR3 DNA sequence: TGCGCCAGCAGCTTGGCGGCCTCGCAGGGGTATGGCTACACCTTC. This translates into CASSLAASQGYGYTF.

The chain combines TRBV2 with TRBJ1-2; possible D gene TRBD1, 6 bases. Trimming took off 5 bases at V and 4 bases at J, with 14 bases between the two ends. Germline V CDR1 and CDR2: SNHLY, FYNNEI. This CDR3 has 14 residues. In DNA form, the CDR3 reads TGTGCCAGCAGTCGGAACAGGGAGGGCTATGGCTACACCTTC. Residues: CASSRNREGYGYTF.

CDR3 sequence: CASSTGQVGSYEQYF. DNA of the CDR3: TGTGCCAGCAGCACTGGACAGGTGGGCTCCTACGAGCAGTACTTC. V usage is TRBV7-9 and J usage is TRBJ2-7, with 7 bases fitting TRBD1. Germline V CDR1 and CDR2: SEHNR, FQNEAQ (reference sequence). Trimming at V came to 5 bases and at J to 0 bases, leaving 7 bases not matched to a gene. The CDR3 length is 15 residues.

This clonotype has at least ten counts. The J gene is TRBJ1-1, the V gene TRBV12-3 or TRBV12-4; no clear D. This CDR3 contains 12 residues. V lost 8 bases to trimming and J lost 2 bases, with 9 bases between them. The CDR3 nucleotides read TGTGCCAGCCGCCCAGGCAACACTGAAGCTTTCTTT. Amino acid sequence: CASRPGNTEAFF.

This clonotype has more than one count but fewer than ten. The chain couples TRBV4-2 to TRBJ2-7; D gene uncertain. Germline assignment: CDR1 LGHNA and CDR2 YNFKEQ. This CDR3 comprises 15 residues. The V and J ends lost 4 bases and 0 bases respectively, with 13 bases between them. The CDR3: CASSPFPQSSYEQYF. CDR3 coding DNA: TGTGCCAGCAGCCCTTTTCCACAAAGCTCCTACGAGCAGTACTTC.

The chain links TRBV10-3 to TRBJ1-2; TRBD1 matches 10 bases. The germline V gene encodes CDR1 ENHRY and CDR2 SYGVKD. The V gene end was trimmed by 10 bases and the J gene end by 6 bases; junction bases not matched to a gene: 8. The CDR3 totals 13 residues. The DNA for the CDR3 is TGTGCCACCAGCCGGGACAGGGGAGATGGCTACACCTTC. Protein product: CATSRDRGDGYTF.

This clonotype was detected ten times or more. The chain has TRBV12-3 or TRBV12-4 and TRBJ2-4; D uncertain. V gave up 2 bases and J gave up 8 bases, with 13 bases separating them. The CDR3 length is 14 residues. The CDR3 nucleotides read TGTGCCAGCAGTTTAATGTCCCCTGGAGACATTCAGTACTTC. Protein sequence: CASSLMSPGDIQYF.